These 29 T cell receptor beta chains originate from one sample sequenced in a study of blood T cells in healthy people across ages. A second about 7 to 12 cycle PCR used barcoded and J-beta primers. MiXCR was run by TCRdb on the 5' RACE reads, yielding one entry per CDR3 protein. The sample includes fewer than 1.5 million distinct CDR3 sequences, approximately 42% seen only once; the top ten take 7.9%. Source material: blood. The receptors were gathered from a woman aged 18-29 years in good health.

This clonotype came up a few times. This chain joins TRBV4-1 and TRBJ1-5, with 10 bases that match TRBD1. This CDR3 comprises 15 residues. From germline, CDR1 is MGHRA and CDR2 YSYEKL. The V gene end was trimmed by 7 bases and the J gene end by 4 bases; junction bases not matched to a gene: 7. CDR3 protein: CASTLGDRGNQPQHF. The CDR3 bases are TGCGCCAGCACCCTCGGGGACAGGGGAAATCAGCCCCAGCATTTT.

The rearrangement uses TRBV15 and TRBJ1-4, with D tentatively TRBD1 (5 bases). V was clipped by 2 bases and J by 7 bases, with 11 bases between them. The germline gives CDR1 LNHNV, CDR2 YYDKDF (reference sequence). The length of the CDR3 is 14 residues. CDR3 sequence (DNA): TGTGCCACCAGCAGAAGACAGTTTCGTGAAAAACTGTTTTTT. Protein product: CATSRRQFREKLFF.

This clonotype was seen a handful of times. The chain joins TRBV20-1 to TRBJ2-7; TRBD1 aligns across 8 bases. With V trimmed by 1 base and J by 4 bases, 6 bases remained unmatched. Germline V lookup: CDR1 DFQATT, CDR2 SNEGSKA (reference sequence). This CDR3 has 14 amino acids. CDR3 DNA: TGCAGTGCTAGAGCCCGGACAGGGACATACGAGCAGTACTTC. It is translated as CSARARTGTYEQYF.

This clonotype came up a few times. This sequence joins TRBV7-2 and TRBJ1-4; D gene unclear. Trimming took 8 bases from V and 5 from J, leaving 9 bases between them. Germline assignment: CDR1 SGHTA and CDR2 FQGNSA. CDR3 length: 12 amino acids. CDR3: CASEDPNEKLFF. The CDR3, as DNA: TGTGCCAGCGAGGACCCCAATGAAAAACTGTTTTTT.

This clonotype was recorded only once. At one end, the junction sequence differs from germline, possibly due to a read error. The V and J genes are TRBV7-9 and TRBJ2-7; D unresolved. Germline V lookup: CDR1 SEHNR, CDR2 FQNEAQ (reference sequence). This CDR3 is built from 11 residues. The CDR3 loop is CASSPEYEKYF. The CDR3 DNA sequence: TGTGCCAGCAGCCCGGAATACGAGAAGTACTTC.

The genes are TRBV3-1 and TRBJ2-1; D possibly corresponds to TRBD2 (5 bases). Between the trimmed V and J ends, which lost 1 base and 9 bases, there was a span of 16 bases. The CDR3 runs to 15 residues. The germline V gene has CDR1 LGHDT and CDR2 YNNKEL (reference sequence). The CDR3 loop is CASSQVVLGSGEQFF. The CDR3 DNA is TGTGCCAGCAGCCAAGTGGTACTAGGGTCTGGTGAGCAGTTCTTC.

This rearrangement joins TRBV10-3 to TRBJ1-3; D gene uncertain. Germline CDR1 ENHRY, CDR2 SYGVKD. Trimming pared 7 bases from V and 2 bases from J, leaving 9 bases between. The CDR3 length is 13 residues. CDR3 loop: CAIMADPGNTIYF. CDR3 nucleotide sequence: TGTGCCATCATGGCAGACCCTGGAAACACCATATATTTT.

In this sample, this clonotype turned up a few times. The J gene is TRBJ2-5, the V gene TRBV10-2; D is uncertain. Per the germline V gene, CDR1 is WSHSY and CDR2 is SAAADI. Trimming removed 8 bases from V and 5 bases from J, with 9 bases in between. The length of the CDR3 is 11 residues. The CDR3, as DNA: TGCGCCAGCCTTTTCGCGGAGACCCAGTACTTC. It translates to CASLFAETQYF.

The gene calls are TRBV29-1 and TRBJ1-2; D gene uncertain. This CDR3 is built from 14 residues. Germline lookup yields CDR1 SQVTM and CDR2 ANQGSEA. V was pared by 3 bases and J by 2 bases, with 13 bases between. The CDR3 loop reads CSVDSGGPNYGYTF. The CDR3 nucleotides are TGCAGCGTTGACTCGGGAGGACCCAACTATGGCTACACCTTC.

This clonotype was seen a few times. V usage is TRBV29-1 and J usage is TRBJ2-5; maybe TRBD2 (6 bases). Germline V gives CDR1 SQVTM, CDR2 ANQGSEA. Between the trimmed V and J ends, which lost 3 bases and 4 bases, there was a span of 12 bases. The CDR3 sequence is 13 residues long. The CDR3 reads CSVDRGGRETQYF. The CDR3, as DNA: TGCAGCGTTGATCGGGGAGGAAGAGAGACCCAGTACTTC.

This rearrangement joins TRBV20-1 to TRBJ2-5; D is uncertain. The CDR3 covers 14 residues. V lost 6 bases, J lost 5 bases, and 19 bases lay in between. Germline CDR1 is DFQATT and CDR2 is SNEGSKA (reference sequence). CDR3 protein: CSALGPSKEETQYF. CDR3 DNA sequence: TGCAGTGCCCTCGGACCTTCTAAGGAGGAGACCCAGTACTTC.

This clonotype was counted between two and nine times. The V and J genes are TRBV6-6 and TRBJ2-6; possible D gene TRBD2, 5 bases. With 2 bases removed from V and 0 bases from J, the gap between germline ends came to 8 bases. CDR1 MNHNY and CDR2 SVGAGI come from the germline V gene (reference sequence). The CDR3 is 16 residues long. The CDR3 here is CASSYQGGSGANVLTF. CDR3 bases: TGTGCCAGCAGTTACCAAGGAGGCTCTGGGGCCAACGTCCTGACTTTC.

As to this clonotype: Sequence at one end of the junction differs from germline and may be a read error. CDR3 sequence: CVSKEVSYEQYF. The DNA of the CDR3 is TGTGTCAGCAAGGAGGTCTCCTACGAGCAGTACTTC. The chain has TRBV6-1 and TRBJ2-1; possibly TRBD2 for D (5 bases). The J call could be wrong; TRBJ2-7 is a better fit for the DNA end. The CDR3 consists of 12 residues. The V gene's germline CDR1 is MNHNS and CDR2 SASEGT.

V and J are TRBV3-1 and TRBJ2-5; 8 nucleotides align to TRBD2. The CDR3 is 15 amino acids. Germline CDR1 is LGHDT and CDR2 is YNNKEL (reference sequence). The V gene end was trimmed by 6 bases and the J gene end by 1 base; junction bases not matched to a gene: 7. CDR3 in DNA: TGTGCCAGCAGTATCGGACTAGCCGTCCAAGAGACCCAGTACTTC. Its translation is CASSIGLAVQETQYF.

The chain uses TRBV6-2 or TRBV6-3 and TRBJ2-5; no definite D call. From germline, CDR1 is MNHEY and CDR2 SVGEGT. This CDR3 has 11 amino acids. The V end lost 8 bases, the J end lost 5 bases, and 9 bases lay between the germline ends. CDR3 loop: CASADGETQYF. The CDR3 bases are TGTGCCAGCGCGGACGGGGAGACCCAGTACTTC.

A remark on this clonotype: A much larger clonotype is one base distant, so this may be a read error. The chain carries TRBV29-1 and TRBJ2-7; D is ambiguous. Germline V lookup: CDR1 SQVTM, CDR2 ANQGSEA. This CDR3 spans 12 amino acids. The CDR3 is CSIEDLAYEQYF. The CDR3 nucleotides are TGCAGCATTGAAGATCTCGCCTACGAGCAGTACTTC.

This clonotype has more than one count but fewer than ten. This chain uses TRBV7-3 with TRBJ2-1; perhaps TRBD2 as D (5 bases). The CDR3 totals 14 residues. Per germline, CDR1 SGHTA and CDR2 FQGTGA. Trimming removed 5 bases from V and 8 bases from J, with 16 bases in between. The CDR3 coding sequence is TGTGCCAGCAGCCCGGCGGGTAGCGCGGATGAGCAGTTCTTC. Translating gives CASSPAGSADEQFF. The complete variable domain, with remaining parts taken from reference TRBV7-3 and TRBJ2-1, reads GAGVSQTPSNKVTEKGKYVELRCDPISGHTALYWYRQSLGQGPEFLIYFQGTGAADDSGLPNDRFFAVRPEGSVSTLKIQRTERGDSAVYLCASSPAGSADEQFFGPGTRLTVL.

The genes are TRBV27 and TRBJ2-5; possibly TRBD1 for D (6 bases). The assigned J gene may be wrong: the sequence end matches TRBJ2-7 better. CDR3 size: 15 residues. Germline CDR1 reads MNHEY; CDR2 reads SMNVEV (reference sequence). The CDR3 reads CASSLSGALLYEQYF. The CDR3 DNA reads TGTGCCAGCAGTTTATCGGGGGCCCTTCTTTACGAGCAGTACTTC.

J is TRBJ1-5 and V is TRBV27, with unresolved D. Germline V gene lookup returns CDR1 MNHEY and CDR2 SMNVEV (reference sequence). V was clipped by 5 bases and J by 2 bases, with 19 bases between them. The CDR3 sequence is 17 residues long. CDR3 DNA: TGTGCCAGCAGTCCACTAATGCGGGGTGAGGGCAATCAGCCCCAGCATTTT. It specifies CASSPLMRGEGNQPQHF.

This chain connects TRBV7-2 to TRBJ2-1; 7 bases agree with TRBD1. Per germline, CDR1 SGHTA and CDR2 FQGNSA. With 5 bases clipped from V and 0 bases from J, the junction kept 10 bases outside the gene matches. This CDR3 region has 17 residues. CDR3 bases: TGTGCCAGCAGCAGTGCCCCGGGACAGAGCTCCTACAATGAGCAGTTCTTC. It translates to CASSSAPGQSSYNEQFF.

The CDR3 DNA is TGTGCCAGCAGTTACTCGATAGGGGCAGCGGGGTTCACAGATACGCAGTATTTT. It encodes CASSYSIGAAGFTDTQYF. V gene TRBV6-5 combines with J gene TRBJ2-3, with 7 nucleotides matching TRBD2. CDR1 and CDR2 from the germline V gene are MNHEY and SVGAGI. The CDR3 totals 18 residues. V was clipped by 0 bases and J by 2 bases; unmatched bases: 11.

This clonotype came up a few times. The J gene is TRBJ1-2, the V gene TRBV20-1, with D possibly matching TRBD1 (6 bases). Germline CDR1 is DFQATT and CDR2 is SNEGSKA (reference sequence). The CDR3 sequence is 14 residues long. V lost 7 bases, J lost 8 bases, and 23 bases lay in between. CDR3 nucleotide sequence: TGCAGTGGCCGGGGGGGGCCGACGAATTTAGGCTACACCTTC. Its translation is CSGRGGPTNLGYTF.

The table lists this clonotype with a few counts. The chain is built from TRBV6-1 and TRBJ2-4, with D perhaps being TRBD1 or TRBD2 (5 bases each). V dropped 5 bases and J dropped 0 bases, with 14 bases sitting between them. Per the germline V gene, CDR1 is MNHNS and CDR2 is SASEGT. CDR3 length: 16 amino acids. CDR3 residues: CASSKSTGTAKNIQYF. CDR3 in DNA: TGTGCCAGCAGTAAGAGTACCGGGACAGCCAAAAACATTCAGTACTTC.

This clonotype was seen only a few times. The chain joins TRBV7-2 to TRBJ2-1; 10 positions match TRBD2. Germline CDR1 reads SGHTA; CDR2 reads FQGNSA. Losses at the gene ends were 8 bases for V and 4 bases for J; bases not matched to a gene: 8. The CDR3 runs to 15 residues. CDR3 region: CASGFSGGPYNEQFF. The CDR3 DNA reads TGTGCCAGCGGATTTAGCGGGGGGCCTTACAATGAGCAGTTCTTC.

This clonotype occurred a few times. CDR3: CSARERKGRGLFSNQPQHF. In nucleotides, the CDR3 is TGCAGTGCTAGAGAGAGGAAGGGCAGGGGACTATTTAGCAATCAGCCCCAGCATTTT. This sequence joins TRBV20-1 and TRBJ1-5, with D possibly matching TRBD1 (6 bases). Trimming cost V 0 bases and J 0 bases, with 21 bases left between them. Germline V gene data show CDR1 as DFQATT and CDR2 as SNEGSKA (reference sequence). This CDR3 has 19 amino acids.

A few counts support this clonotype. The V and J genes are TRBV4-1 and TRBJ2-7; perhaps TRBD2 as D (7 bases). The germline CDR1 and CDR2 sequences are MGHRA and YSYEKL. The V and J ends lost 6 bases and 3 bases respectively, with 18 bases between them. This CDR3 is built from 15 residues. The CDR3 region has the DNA TGCGCCAGCAGTTCCGGGGGCGGGAGTATCTACGAGCAGTACTTC. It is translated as CASSSGGGSIYEQYF.

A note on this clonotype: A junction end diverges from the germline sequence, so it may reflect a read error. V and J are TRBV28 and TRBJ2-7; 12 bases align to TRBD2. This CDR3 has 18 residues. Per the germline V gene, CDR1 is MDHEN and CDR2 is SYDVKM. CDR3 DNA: TGTGCCAGCAGTTTGAGCGTGTCTAGCGGGAGGGCCTTCGGCGAGCTGTACTTC. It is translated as CASSLSVSSGRAFGELYF.

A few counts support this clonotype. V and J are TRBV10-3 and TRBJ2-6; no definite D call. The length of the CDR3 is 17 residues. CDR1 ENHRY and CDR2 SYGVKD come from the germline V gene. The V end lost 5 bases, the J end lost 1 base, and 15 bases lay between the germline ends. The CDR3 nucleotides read TGTGCCATCAGTTCGGTTGGGGTCCCATCTGGGGCCAACGTCCTGACTTTC. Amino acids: CAISSVGVPSGANVLTF.

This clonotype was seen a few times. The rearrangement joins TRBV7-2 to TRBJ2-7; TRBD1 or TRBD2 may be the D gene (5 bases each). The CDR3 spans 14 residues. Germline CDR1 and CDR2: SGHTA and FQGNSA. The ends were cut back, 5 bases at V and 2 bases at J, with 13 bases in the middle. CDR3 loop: CASSRDGYTYEQYF. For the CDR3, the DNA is TGTGCCAGCAGCCGGGACGGATACACCTACGAGCAGTACTTC.